A single TCR beta chain is shown here with its context. This sample is drawn from a study of T cell changes during pregnancy in multiple sclerosis. Generated by immunoSEQ multiplex PCR, the TCRdb table keeps only in-frame clones and is missing some. Of around 56,000 clones in the sample, about nine tenths were seen once. V was pared by 2 bases and J by 6 bases, with 11 bases of the junction left unmatched. The CDR3 has 16 residues. Germline loops: CDR1 MRHNA, CDR2 SNTAGT. This receptor was taken from a female donor with multiple sclerosis, enrolled in a pregnancy study. The J gene is TRBJ1-2, the V gene TRBV6-4; TRBD1 matches 8 bases. The source material was peripheral blood, sampled after pregnancy. CDR3 nucleotides: TGTGCCAGCAGTGACCCCTACCAGGGGGCGGCTCATGGCTACACCTTC. Residues: CASSDPYQGAAHGYTF.